A single T cell receptor beta chain is shown here with its context. The CDR3 spans 16 residues. CDR1 is SGHDN and CDR2 is FVKESK in the germline V gene. The V end lost 0 bases, the J end lost 4 bases, and 12 bases lay between the germline ends. Per the study methods: The assay estimated nucleated cells by amplifying reference gene primers. The table came from immunoSEQ multiplex PCR; TCRdb's copy has only in-frame clones and leaves some out. Clonal size and the V and J genes are those of that table, whereas D and trimming came from the DNA. The table includes about 440,000 clones, approximately 90% detected once. This sample is part of a study of blood T cell repertoires in COVID-19. Overall study: The analysed material was cDNA or gDNA that came from T cells, B-cell-depleted T cells, or PBMCs.

The genes are TRBV14 and TRBJ1-4, with D possibly matching TRBD1 (6 bases). The sequencing input was peripheral blood. This sequence originates from a woman aged 25 to 39 with acute or convalescent COVID-19. CDR3 in amino acids: CASSQESGQFNEKLFF. CDR3 bases: TGTGCCAGCAGCCAAGAGTCAGGACAGTTTAATGAAAAACTGTTTTTT.